The entry that follows covers one T cell receptor beta chain sequence. Its antigen remains unknown. CDR1 and CDR2 from the germline V gene are SNHLY and FYNNEI. V was cut by 4 bases and J by 4 bases, with 11 bases left in between. CDR3 length equals 14 residues. The TCR beta libraries were generated through quantitative 5'-RACE incorporating molecular barcodes. Each CDR3 protein is one row after TCRdb ran MiXCR on the 5' RACE reads. Here the sample spans roughly 60,000 distinct CDR3 sequences, about 6% being singletons. The data originate from a study of CD8 T cells in ankylosing spondylitis. Overall study findings and caveats: Several highly homologous variants made up a TCR beta motif that seemed to typify ankylosing spondylitis blood.

The clonotype comes from a male donor with ankylosing spondylitis. The sample taken for sequencing was synovial fluid, either unsorted or a sorted T cell fraction (not recorded which). The chain is built from TRBV2 and TRBJ1-3; D remains unclear. CDR3 protein: CASSALTEGNTIYF. CDR3 nucleotide sequence: TGTGCCAGCAGTGCCCTGACCGAAGGAAACACCATATATTTT. Full variable domain (outside the CDR3, taken from reference TRBV2 and TRBJ1-3): EPEVTQTPSHQVTQMGQEVILRCVPISNHLYFYWYRQILGQKVEFLVSFYNNEISEKSEIFDDQFSVERPDGSNFTLKIRSTKLEDSAMYFCASSALTEGNTIYFGEGSWLTVV.